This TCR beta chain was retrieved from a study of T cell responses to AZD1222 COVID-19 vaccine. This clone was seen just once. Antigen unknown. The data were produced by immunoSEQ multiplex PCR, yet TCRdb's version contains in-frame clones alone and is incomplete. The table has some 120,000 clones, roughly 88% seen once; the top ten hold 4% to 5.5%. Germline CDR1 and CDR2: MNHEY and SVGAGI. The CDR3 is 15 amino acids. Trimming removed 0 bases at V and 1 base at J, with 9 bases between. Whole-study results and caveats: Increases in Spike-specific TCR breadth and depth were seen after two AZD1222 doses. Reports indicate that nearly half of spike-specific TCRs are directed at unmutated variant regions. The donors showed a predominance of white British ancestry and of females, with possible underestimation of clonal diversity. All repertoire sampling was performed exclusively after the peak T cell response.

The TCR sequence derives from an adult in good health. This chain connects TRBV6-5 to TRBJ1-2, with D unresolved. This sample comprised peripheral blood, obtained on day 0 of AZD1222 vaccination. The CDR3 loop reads CASSYSSSNNYGYTF. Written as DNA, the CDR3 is TGTGCCAGCAGTTACTCGAGTAGCAATAACTATGGCTACACCTTC.